A single sample is the source of the 14 T cell receptor beta chains below, sequenced in a study of identical twins. TCRdb analysed the 5' RACE reads with MiXCR anew, one entry per CDR3 protein. The sample lists approximately 700,000 distinct CDR3 sequences, around 6.1% occurring once. What was sequenced was naive T cells sorted from blood. The receptors were gathered from a man aged 18-30 years in good health.

Only a few counts were recorded for this clonotype. Here the CDR3 reads CASSRDTRYNEQFF. The CDR3 nucleotides are TGTGCCAGCAGTCGGGACACGCGTTACAATGAGCAGTTCTTC. V and J are TRBV6-2 or TRBV6-3 and TRBJ2-1; perhaps TRBD1 as D (6 bases). V lost 5 bases and J 4 bases, leaving 12 bases between the germline ends. The CDR3 length is 14 residues. Germline lookup yields CDR1 MNHEY and CDR2 SVGEGT.

This clonotype was seen only a few times. This chain connects TRBV11-2 to TRBJ2-1; a possible D gene is TRBD1 (6 bases). Trimming took off 1 base at V and 8 bases at J, with 9 bases between the two ends. Germline lookup yields CDR1 SGHAT and CDR2 FQNNGV. This CDR3 spans 13 amino acids. The CDR3 nucleotides are TGTGCCAGCAGCTTAGGACAGGAGTATGAGCAGTTCTTC. Protein: CASSLGQEYEQFF.

This clonotype was observed many times. The genes are TRBV5-1 and TRBJ2-1; TRBD2 matches at 7 bases. Germline loops: CDR1 SGHRS, CDR2 YFSETQ. V was pared by 1 base and J by 0 bases, with 4 bases of the junction left unmatched. The CDR3 consists of 16 residues. CDR3 nucleotide sequence: TGCGCCAGCAGCTTGTTCGGGGGGAGCTCCTACAATGAGCAGTTCTTC. Amino acid sequence: CASSLFGGSSYNEQFF. The full variable domain, its missing parts supplied by reference TRBV5-1 and TRBJ2-1, is KAGVTQTPRYLIKTRGQQVTLSCSPISGHRSVSWYQQTPGQGLQFLFEYFSETQRNKGNFPGRFSGRQFSNSRSEMNVSTLELGDSALYLCASSLFGGSSYNEQFFGPGTRLTVL.

This clonotype was seen at least ten times. The V gene is TRBV20-1, the J gene TRBJ2-1, with 7 bases that match TRBD2. V trimming: 3 bases; J trimming: 7 bases; junction bases outside the gene matches: 15. Germline V gene sequence: CDR1 DFQATT, CDR2 SNEGSKA (reference sequence). The CDR3 is made up of 16 amino acids. The CDR3 reads CSASGGAGVRLNEQFF. DNA for the CDR3: TGCAGTGCTAGTGGCGGGGCGGGAGTTAGGTTAAATGAGCAGTTCTTC.

This clonotype has only a few counts. J is TRBJ2-4 and V is TRBV2; a possible D gene is TRBD1 (6 bases). Trimming cost V 1 base and J 11 bases, with 9 bases left between them. This CDR3 has 12 amino acids. Germline V gene lookup returns CDR1 SNHLY and CDR2 FYNNEI. The chain's CDR3 is CASSEDRAVQYF. CDR3 sequence (DNA): TGTGCCAGCAGTGAAGACAGGGCTGTTCAGTACTTC.

The table lists this clonotype with many counts. The rearrangement joins TRBV24-1 to TRBJ2-2, with D hard to call. Germline CDR1 KGHDR, CDR2 SFDVKD. CDR3 length equals 13 residues. With 0 bases removed from V and 6 bases from J, the gap between germline ends came to 4 bases. The CDR3 loop reads CATSDLGPGELFF. The CDR3 nucleotides are TGTGCCACCAGTGATTTGGGGCCCGGGGAGCTGTTTTTT.

The gene calls are TRBV7-2 and TRBJ2-5, with TRBD2 matching 7 bases. V gave up 5 bases and J gave up 1 base; unmatched junction bases: 4. CDR1 is SGHTA, CDR2 FQGNSA, per germline. The CDR3 is 14 residues long. Here the CDR3 reads CASSREGIQETQYF. The DNA for the CDR3 is TGTGCCAGCAGCAGGGAGGGGATCCAAGAGACCCAGTACTTC.

In its sample, this clonotype was seen many times. For the CDR3, the DNA is TGCGCCAGCAGCCAAGATCTCCGGGACTACACAGATACGCAGTATTTT. As protein: CASSQDLRDYTDTQYF. This chain uses TRBV4-3 with TRBJ2-3; TRBD2 agrees at 7 bases. Trimming took 0 bases from V and 2 from J; bases not matched to a gene: 5. The V gene's germline CDR1 is LGHNA and CDR2 YSLEER. The length of the CDR3 is 16 residues.

The chain employs TRBV28 and TRBJ1-1; a possible D gene is TRBD1 (5 bases). This CDR3 is built from 14 residues. The V end was cut by 7 bases, the J end by 6 bases, with 18 bases between. From germline, CDR1 is MDHEN and CDR2 SYDVKM. CDR3 nucleotide sequence: TGTGCCAGCACCTCTCTTCCAGGGCTCCCTGAAGCTTTCTTT. Its translation: CASTSLPGLPEAFF.

The sample holds many counts of this clonotype. The gene calls are TRBV12-3 or TRBV12-4 and TRBJ1-2; the D gene is possibly TRBD1 (5 bases). The CDR3 contains 14 residues. V was clipped by 6 bases and J by 2 bases, with 13 bases between them. CDR3 region: CASSPAGGNYGYTF. The CDR3, as DNA: TGTGCCAGCAGCCCTGCCGGGGGGAACTATGGCTACACCTTC.

The chain couples TRBV20-1 to TRBJ2-7; 8 bases are shared with TRBD1. With V trimmed by 7 bases and J by 0 bases, 8 bases remained unmatched. The CDR3 loop spans 14 amino acids. Germline loops: CDR1 DFQATT, CDR2 SNEGSKA (reference sequence). The CDR3 DNA follows: TGCAGTGTTACGGACAGGGAGAGCTCCTACGAGCAGTACTTC. Translating gives CSVTDRESSYEQYF.

This clonotype was observed at least ten times. V and J are TRBV12-3 or TRBV12-4 and TRBJ2-7; 10 nucleotides match TRBD1. V gave up 5 bases and J gave up 4 bases; unmatched junction bases: 14. The CDR3 has 17 amino acids. CDR3 sequence reads: CASSAMSGTGASYEQYV. DNA for the CDR3: TGTGCCAGCAGTGCAATGTCCGGGACAGGGGCTAGTTACGAGCAGTACGTC.

The gene calls are TRBV12-3 or TRBV12-4 and TRBJ1-3, with a weak D call TRBD1 (5 bases). This CDR3 spans 15 amino acids. With 5 bases removed from V and 5 bases from J, the gap between germline ends came to 16 bases. The DNA for the CDR3 is TGTGCCAGCAGTCCCCTAACAGGAGGCAGAAACACCATATATTTT. The encoded protein is CASSPLTGGRNTIYF.

A few counts support this clonotype. CDR3 coding DNA: TGTGCCATCAGGAAGTCGGGAGAGGAATTGAATGAGCAGTTCTTC. This sequence encodes CAIRKSGEELNEQFF. The rearrangement links TRBV10-3 to TRBJ2-1; the D gene is possibly TRBD2 (6 bases). The CDR3 is 15 residues long. Germline V gene data show CDR1 as ENHRY and CDR2 as SYGVKD. Trimming removed 6 bases from V and 7 bases from J, with 19 bases in between.